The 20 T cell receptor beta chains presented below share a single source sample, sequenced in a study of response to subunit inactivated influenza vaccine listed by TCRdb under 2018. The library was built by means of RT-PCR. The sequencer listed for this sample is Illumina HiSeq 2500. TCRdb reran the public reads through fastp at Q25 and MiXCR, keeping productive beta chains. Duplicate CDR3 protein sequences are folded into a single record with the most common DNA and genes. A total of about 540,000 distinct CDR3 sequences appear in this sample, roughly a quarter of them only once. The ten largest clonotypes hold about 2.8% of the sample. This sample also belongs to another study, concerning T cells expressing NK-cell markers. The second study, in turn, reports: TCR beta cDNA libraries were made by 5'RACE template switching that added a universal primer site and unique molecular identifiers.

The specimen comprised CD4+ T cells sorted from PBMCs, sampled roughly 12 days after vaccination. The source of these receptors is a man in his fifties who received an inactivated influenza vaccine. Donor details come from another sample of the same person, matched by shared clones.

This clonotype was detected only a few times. The CDR3 sequence is CASSLSGGGKGEQFF. In DNA form, the CDR3 reads TGCGCCAGCAGCTTGTCGGGCGGGGGGAAGGGTGAGCAGTTCTTC. The gene calls are TRBV5-1 and TRBJ2-1, with 8 bases aligning to TRBD2. V lost 1 base, J lost 9 bases, and 9 bases stayed unmatched. The CDR3 is 15 amino acids. Germline CDR1 is SGHRS and CDR2 is YFSETQ.

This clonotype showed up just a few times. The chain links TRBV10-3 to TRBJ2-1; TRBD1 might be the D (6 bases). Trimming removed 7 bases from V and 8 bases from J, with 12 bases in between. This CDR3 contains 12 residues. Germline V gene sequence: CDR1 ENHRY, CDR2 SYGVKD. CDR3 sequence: CAITNRVDEQFF. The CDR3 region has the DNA TGTGCCATCACCAACAGGGTCGATGAGCAGTTCTTC.

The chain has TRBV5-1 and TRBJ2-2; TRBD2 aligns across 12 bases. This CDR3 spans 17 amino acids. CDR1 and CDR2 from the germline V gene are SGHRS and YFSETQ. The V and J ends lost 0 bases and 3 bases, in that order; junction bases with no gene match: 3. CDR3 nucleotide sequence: TGCGCCAGCAGCTTGGGGACTAGCGGGGTCTACACCGGGGAGCTGTTTTTT. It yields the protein CASSLGTSGVYTGELFF.

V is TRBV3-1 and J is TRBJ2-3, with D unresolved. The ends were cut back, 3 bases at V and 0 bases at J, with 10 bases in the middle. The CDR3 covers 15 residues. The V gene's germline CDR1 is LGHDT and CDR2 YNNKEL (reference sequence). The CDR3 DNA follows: TGTGCCAGCAGCCAGAGGTACGGTAGCACAGATACGCAGTATTTT. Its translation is CASSQRYGSTDTQYF.

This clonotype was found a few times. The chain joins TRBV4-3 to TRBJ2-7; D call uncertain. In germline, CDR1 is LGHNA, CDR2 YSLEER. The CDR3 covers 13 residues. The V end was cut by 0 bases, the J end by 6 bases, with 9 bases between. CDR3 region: CASSQDGQSEQYF. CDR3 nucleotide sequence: TGCGCCAGCAGCCAAGACGGTCAGAGCGAGCAGTACTTC.

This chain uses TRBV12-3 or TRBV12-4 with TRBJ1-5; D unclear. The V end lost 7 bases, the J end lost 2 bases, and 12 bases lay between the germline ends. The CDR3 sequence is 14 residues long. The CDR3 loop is CASTIGVGNQPQHF. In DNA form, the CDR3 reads TGTGCCAGCACCATCGGGGTCGGCAATCAGCCCCAGCATTTT.

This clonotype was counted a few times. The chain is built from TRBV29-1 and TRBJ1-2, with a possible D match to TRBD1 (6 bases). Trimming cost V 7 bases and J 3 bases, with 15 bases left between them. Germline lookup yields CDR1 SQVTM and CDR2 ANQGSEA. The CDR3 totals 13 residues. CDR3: CSASDRTYYGYTF. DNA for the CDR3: TGCAGCGCCTCGGACAGAACCTACTATGGCTACACCTTC.

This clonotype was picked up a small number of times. The CDR3 DNA sequence: TGCGCCAGCAGTCAAAGGGGGCCCACTGAAGCTTTCTTT. It codes for CASSQRGPTEAFF. The rearrangement links TRBV5-1 to TRBJ1-1; 7 nucleotides line up with TRBD1. CDR1 is SGHRS and CDR2 is YFSETQ in the germline V gene. V trimming: 5 bases; J trimming: 4 bases; junction bases outside the gene matches: 5. The CDR3 spans 13 residues.

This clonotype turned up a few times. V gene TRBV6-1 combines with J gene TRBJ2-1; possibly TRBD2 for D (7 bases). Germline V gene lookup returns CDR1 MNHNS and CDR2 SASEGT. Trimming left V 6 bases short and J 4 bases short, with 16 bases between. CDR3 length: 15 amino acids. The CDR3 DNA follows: TGTGCCAGCAGGGCGGGCGGGGGCCAATACAATGAGCAGTTCTTC. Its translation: CASRAGGGQYNEQFF.

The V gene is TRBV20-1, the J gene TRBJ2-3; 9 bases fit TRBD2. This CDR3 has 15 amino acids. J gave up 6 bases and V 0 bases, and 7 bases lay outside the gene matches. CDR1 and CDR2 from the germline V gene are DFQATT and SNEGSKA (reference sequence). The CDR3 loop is CSARDGGGGLDTQYF. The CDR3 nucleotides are TGCAGTGCTAGAGATGGCGGGGGGGGTTTGGATACGCAGTATTTT.

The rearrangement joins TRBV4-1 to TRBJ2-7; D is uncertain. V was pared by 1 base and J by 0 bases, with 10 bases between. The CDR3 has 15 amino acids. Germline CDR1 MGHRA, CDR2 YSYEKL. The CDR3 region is CASSQGAALSYEQYF. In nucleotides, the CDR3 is TGCGCCAGCAGCCAAGGGGCAGCCCTCTCCTACGAGCAGTACTTC.

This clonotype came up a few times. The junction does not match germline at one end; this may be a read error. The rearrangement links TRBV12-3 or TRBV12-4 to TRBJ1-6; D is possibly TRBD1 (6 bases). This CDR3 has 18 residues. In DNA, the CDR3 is TGTGCCAGCAGCTTAGGGGGTAGTCCAAGCTCCTATAATTCACCCCTCCACTTT. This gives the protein CASSLGGSPSSYNSPLHF.

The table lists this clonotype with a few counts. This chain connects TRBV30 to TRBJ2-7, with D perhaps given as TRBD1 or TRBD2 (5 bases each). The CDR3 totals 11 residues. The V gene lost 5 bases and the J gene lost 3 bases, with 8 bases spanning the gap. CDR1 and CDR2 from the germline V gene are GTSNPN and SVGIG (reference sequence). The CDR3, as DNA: TGTGCCTGGGGGACCCTCTACGAGCAGTACTTC. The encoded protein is CAWGTLYEQYF.

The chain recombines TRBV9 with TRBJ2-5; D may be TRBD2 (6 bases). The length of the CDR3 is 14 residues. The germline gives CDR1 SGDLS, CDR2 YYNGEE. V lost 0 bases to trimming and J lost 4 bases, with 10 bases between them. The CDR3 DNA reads TGTGCCAGCAGCGTAGCAAGGGGAGGAGAGACCCAGTACTTC. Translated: CASSVARGGETQYF.

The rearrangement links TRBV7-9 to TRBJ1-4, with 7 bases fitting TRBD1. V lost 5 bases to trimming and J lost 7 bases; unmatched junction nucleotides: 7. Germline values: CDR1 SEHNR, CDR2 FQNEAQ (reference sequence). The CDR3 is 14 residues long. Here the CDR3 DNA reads TGTGCCAGCAGCCAACTCAGGGGGTTTGAAAAACTGTTTTTT. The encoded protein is CASSQLRGFEKLFF.

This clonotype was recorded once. In DNA, the CDR3 is TGTGCCTGGAGTGTAGGGGGACAGACCTACGAGCAGTACTTC. Amino acid sequence: CAWSVGGQTYEQYF. This sequence joins TRBV30 and TRBJ2-7; TRBD1 matches at 7 bases. The junction had 4 bases not matched to a gene; V was cut back by 0 bases and J by 2 bases. CDR3 length: 14 residues. Germline lookup yields CDR1 GTSNPN and CDR2 SVGIG (reference sequence).

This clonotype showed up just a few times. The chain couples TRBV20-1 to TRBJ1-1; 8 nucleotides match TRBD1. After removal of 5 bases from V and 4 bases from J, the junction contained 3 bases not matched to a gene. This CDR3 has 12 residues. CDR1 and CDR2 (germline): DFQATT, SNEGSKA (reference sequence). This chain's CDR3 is CSAGQGRTEAFF. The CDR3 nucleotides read TGCAGTGCTGGACAGGGTCGCACTGAAGCTTTCTTT.

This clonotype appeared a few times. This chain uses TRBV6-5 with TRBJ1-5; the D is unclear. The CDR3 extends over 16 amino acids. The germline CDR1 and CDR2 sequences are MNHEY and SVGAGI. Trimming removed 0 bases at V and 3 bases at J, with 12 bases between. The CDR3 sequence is CASSYSIRDPNQPQHF. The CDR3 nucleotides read TGTGCCAGCAGTTACTCGATACGGGATCCCAATCAGCCCCAGCATTTT.

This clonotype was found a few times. In nucleotides, the CDR3 is TGTGCCAGCAGCTTACCGACTAGGGGACCCCGGGGGGAAGAGACCCAGTACTTC. Its translation is CASSLPTRGPRGEETQYF. The chain joins TRBV7-2 to TRBJ2-5, with TRBD2 identical over 7 bases. The J segment lost 3 bases and the V segment lost 2 bases, leaving 15 bases of the junction unmatched. The germline V gene has CDR1 SGHTA and CDR2 FQGNSA. This CDR3 region has 18 residues.

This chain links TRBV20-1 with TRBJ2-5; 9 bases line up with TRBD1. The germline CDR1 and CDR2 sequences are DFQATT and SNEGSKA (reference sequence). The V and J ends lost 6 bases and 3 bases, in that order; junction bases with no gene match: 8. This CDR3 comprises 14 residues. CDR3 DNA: TGCAGTGCGGCCGGGACAGGGACAAAAGAGACCCAGTACTTC. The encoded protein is CSAAGTGTKETQYF.